This TCR beta chain emerged from a study of glioma-infiltrating T cells after dendritic cell vaccination. The wider study: Three intradermal dendritic cell vaccine injections were given every two weeks. Findings and caveats of the study: No direct clonality-survival link was found; a diverse polyclonal response may matter. Higher pretreatment TIL content predicted longer progression-free time and survival.

The time point was: after dendritic cell vaccination, including at tumor progression/relapse. V shed 6 bases and J 2 bases; nucleotides not matched to a gene: 3. CDR3 length: 14 amino acids. Germline loops: CDR1 LNHDA, CDR2 SQIVND (reference sequence). Regarding this clone: The target antigen is unknown.

Sequencing was performed with immunoSEQ multiplex PCR; in TCRdb, only in-frame clones are kept and a portion is missing. The data show around 78,000 clones, 85% seen once. The specimen comprised blood, sampled after dendritic cell vaccination. The origin of this receptor is a human donor with glioblastoma. This chain connects TRBV19 to TRBJ2-7, with 11 bases matching TRBD2. CDR3 in amino acids: CASRISGRAYEQYF. The DNA of the CDR3 is TGTGCCAGTAGAATTAGCGGGAGGGCCTACGAGCAGTACTTC.